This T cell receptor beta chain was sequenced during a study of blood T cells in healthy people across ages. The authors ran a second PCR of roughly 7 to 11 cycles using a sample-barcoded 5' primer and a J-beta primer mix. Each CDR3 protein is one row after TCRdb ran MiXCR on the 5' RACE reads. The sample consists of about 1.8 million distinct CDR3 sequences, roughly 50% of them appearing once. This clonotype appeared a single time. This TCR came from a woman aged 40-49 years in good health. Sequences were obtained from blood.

Here the CDR3 reads CASSSRAGGDNEQFF. The CDR3 DNA reads TGTGCCAGCAGCTCTCGGGCAGGAGGGGACAATGAGCAGTTCTTC. This chain joins TRBV11-2 and TRBJ2-1, with a possible D match to TRBD2 (6 bases). Trimming took 4 bases from V and 5 from J, leaving 15 bases between them. Germline CDR1 SGHAT, CDR2 FQNNGV. The CDR3 extends over 15 amino acids.